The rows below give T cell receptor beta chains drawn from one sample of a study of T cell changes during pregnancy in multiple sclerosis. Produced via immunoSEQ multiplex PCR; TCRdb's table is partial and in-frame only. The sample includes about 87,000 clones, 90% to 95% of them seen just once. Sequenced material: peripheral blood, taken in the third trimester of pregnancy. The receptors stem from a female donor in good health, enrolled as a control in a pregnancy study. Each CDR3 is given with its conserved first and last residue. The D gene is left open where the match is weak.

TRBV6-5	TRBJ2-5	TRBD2	CASRNAGGEQYF	TGTGCCAGCAGAAACGCCGGGGGGGAGCAGTACTTC
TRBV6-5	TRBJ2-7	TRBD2	CASSYGTSGTYEQYF	TGTGCCAGCAGTTACGGGACTAGCGGGACCTACGAGCAGTACTTC
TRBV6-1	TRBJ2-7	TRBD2	CASSELQLTGGVLYEQYF	TGTGCCAGCAGTGAGTTACAGCTGACGGGAGGGGTTCTCTACGAGCAGTACTTC
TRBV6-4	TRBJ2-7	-	CASSLNRGLGEQYF	TGTGCCAGCAGCCTCAACAGGGGACTTGGCGAGCAGTACTTC
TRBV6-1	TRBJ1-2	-	CASSDPSDGYTF	TGTGCCAGCAGTGACCCCTCAGATGGCTACACCTTC
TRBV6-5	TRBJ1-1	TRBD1	CASSYPLQGGNTEAFF	TGTGCCAGCAGTTACCCTCTACAGGGGGGGAACACTGAAGCTTTCTTT
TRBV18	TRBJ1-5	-	CASSHTKTGSFNQPQHF	TGTGCCAGCTCCCACACCAAGACAGGTTCCTTCAATCAGCCCCAGCATTTT
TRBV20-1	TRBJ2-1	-	CSARAGNEQFF	TGCAGTGCTAGAGCGGGGAATGAGCAGTTCTTC
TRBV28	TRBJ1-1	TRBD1	CASSPTGRDRQWDTEAFF	TGTGCCAGCAGTCCCACCGGAAGGGACAGACAATGGGACACTGAAGCTTTCTTT
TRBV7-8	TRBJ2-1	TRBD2	CASSSLLAGGLNSSYNEQFF	TGTGCCAGCAGCTCCTTACTAGCGGGAGGCCTTAATTCCTCCTACAATGAGCAGTTCTTC
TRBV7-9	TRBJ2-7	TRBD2	CASSSGLAWAEQYF	TGTGCCAGCAGCTCAGGACTAGCGTGGGCCGAGCAGTACTTC
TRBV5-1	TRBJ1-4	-	CASSEESWEKLFF	TGCGCCAGCAGTGAGGAGAGCTGGGAAAAACTGTTTTTT
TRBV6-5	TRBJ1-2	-	CASSYRSVNYGYTF	TGTGCCAGCAGTTACCGTTCGGTTAACTATGGCTACACCTTC
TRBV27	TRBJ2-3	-	CASSLQGGEKRAIHTDTQYF	TGTGCCAGCAGTTTGCAGGGAGGAGAGAAGCGGGCTATTCACACAGATACGCAGTATTTT
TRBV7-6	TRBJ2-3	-	CASSLSGVGKGTDTQYF	TGTGCCAGCAGCCTGAGTGGTGTAGGGAAGGGGACAGATACGCAGTATTTT